Below are 7 T cell receptor beta chains sequenced from a single sample in a study of OX40 agonist ivuxolimab in advanced cancers. Sequencing was performed with immunoSEQ multiplex PCR; in TCRdb, only in-frame clones are kept and a portion is missing. The sample yields around 15,000 clones, about 82% seen once. The specimen comprised CD4+ or CD8+ T cells sorted from blood, sampled in a trial of the OX40 agonist ivuxolimab. These receptor sequences come from an adult with an advanced solid tumor such as melanoma, head and neck, liver or kidney cancer.

This chain connects TRBV2 to TRBJ2-1; no clear D. The V gene lost 4 bases and the J gene lost 5 bases, with 12 bases spanning the gap. CDR1 SNHLY and CDR2 FYNNEI come from the germline V gene. There are 14 residues in the CDR3. The CDR3 DNA reads as TGTGCCAGCAGTGCCACGAGTCCCGACAATGAGCAGTTCTTC. It translates to CASSATSPDNEQFF. Full variable domain (rest looked up from reference TRBV2 and TRBJ2-1): EPEVTQTPSHQVTQMGQEVILRCVPISNHLYFYWYRQILGQKVEFLVSFYNNEISEKSEIFDDQFSVERPDGSNFTLKIRSTKLEDSAMYFCASSATSPDNEQFFGPGTRLTVL.

This chain connects TRBV19 to TRBJ1-5; D not certain. Between the trimmed V and J ends, which lost 7 bases and 0 bases, there was a span of 7 bases. CDR1 and CDR2 (germline): LNHDA, SQIVND (reference sequence). CDR3 length: 13 amino acids. The CDR3 nucleotides are TGTGCCAGTATCGGGTATAGCAATCAGCCCCAGCATTTT. Translated, it gives CASIGYSNQPQHF.

This chain connects TRBV6-1 to TRBJ1-1; D is perhaps TRBD1 (5 bases). V lost 1 base, J lost 0 bases, and 9 bases lay in between. There are 15 residues in the CDR3. The germline V gene encodes CDR1 MNHNS and CDR2 SASEGT. CDR3 region: CASSEGGVMNTEAFF. In DNA form, the CDR3 reads TGTGCCAGCAGTGAAGGGGGGGTTATGAACACTGAAGCTTTCTTT.

This chain joins TRBV19 and TRBJ2-3; 7 positions match TRBD2. The CDR3 covers 15 residues. The V gene's germline CDR1 is LNHDA and CDR2 SQIVND (reference sequence). The V and J ends lost 5 bases and 2 bases, in that order; junction bases with no gene match: 7. The CDR3 spells CASSPTGGPTDTQYF. For the CDR3, the DNA is TGTGCCAGTAGTCCCACGGGAGGCCCCACAGATACGCAGTATTTT.

The chain uses TRBV19 and TRBJ2-7; possibly TRBD1 for D (6 bases). The CDR3 totals 13 residues. V lost 5 bases, J lost 7 bases, and 15 bases lay in between. The germline V gene encodes CDR1 LNHDA and CDR2 SQIVND (reference sequence). For the CDR3, the DNA is TGTGCCAGTAGTTCCGGGGACAAGACGGAGCAGTACTTC. It yields the protein CASSSGDKTEQYF.

In this sample, this clone turned up a few times. This sequence joins TRBV19 and TRBJ1-4; 8 positions agree with TRBD1. The length of the CDR3 is 16 residues. The V gene end was trimmed by 7 bases and the J gene end by 7 bases; junction bases not matched to a gene: 14. CDR1 LNHDA and CDR2 SQIVND come from the germline V gene (reference sequence). CDR3 sequence: CASKPTPGGLGEKLFF. Written as DNA, the CDR3 is TGTGCCAGTAAACCTACTCCAGGGGGCTTGGGTGAAAAACTGTTTTTT.

This sequence joins TRBV6-5 and TRBJ1-5; the match to TRBD1 covers 8 bases. With V trimmed by 4 bases and J by 5 bases, 7 bases remained unmatched. This CDR3 has 15 residues. Germline V gene data show CDR1 as MNHEY and CDR2 as SVGAGI. In nucleotides, the CDR3 is TGTGCCAGCAGTTTTGCAGGGGGCCCCCATCAGCCCCAGCATTTT. Its translation: CASSFAGGPHQPQHF.